A single sample is the source of the 24 T cell receptor beta chains below, sequenced in a study of cytomegalovirus exposure and HLA in healthy donors. The PCR employed 60 Vbeta primers together with 13 Jbeta primers. The data were produced by immunoSEQ multiplex PCR, yet TCRdb's version contains in-frame clones alone and is incomplete. The table lists about 150,000 clones, roughly 88% of them singletons. The material sequenced was PBMCs. These receptors originate from a woman between 35 and 50 years old in good health and CMV-seronegative.

V usage is TRBV11-2 and J usage is TRBJ2-1; 10 nucleotides match TRBD2. With V trimmed by 1 base and J by 6 bases, 15 bases remained unmatched. Germline V gene data show CDR1 as SGHAT and CDR2 as FQNNGV. The CDR3 sequence is 19 residues long. The CDR3 reads CASSLGVASGGSPSNEQFF. For the CDR3, the DNA is TGTGCCAGCAGCTTAGGAGTGGCTAGCGGGGGTTCACCCTCCAATGAGCAGTTCTTC.

The chain uses TRBV2 and TRBJ2-7, with a weak D call TRBD2 (5 bases). Germline values: CDR1 SNHLY, CDR2 FYNNEI. V was cut by 2 bases and J by 0 bases, with 14 bases left in between. This CDR3 is 16 amino acids long. This chain's CDR3 is CASSERVASTSYEQYF. The CDR3 DNA reads TGTGCCAGCAGTGAACGGGTAGCGTCTACCTCCTACGAGCAGTACTTC.

The V gene is TRBV2, the J gene TRBJ1-2; tentative D call: TRBD1 (5 bases). There are 15 residues in the CDR3. Germline V gene data show CDR1 as SNHLY and CDR2 as FYNNEI. V was cut by 1 base and J by 0 bases, with 9 bases left in between. The CDR3 loop is CASSEDRLANYGYTF. The CDR3 DNA follows: TGTGCCAGCAGTGAAGACAGGTTAGCTAACTATGGCTACACCTTC.

CDR3 sequence: CASSPGLAGGSAYEQYF. The CDR3 nucleotides are TGTGCCAGCTCACCAGGACTAGCGGGAGGGTCGGCGTACGAGCAGTACTTC. J is TRBJ2-7 and V is TRBV18, with TRBD2 matching over 15 bases. CDR3 length equals 17 residues. V shed 2 bases and J 4 bases; nucleotides not matched to a gene: 6. Germline values: CDR1 KGHSH, CDR2 LQKENI.

The chain combines TRBV30 with TRBJ1-1; D possibly corresponds to TRBD1 (5 bases). V was clipped by 0 bases and J by 2 bases, with 10 bases between them. This CDR3 has 14 residues. The V gene's germline CDR1 is GTSNPN and CDR2 SVGIG (reference sequence). The CDR3 region is CAWSVGGSNTEAFF. Written as DNA, the CDR3 is TGTGCCTGGAGTGTGGGGGGGTCCAACACTGAAGCTTTCTTT.

V and J are TRBV11-3 and TRBJ2-7; D possibly corresponds to TRBD2 (5 bases). The CDR3 loop spans 18 amino acids. Germline V gene data show CDR1 as SGHNT and CDR2 as YENEEA. V lost 5 bases and J lost 1, with 24 bases in between. CDR3 in DNA: TGTGCCAGCAGCACCCGGTCTGTTTCTTCTAGCAGATCCTACGAGCAGTACTTC. Translated: CASSTRSVSSSRSYEQYF.

J is TRBJ2-3 and V is TRBV7-6; 11 nucleotides match TRBD1. The CDR3 runs to 16 residues. V was clipped by 3 bases and J by 3 bases; unmatched bases: 5. Germline V gene sequence: CDR1 SGHVS, CDR2 FNYEAQ. CDR3 sequence reads: CASSFSGTGGTDTQYF. The CDR3 DNA is TGTGCCAGCAGCTTCTCCGGGACAGGGGGAACAGATACGCAGTATTTT.

The V gene is TRBV11-3, the J gene TRBJ2-7; D uncertain. The germline V gene encodes CDR1 SGHNT and CDR2 YENEEA. The CDR3 is made up of 14 amino acids. V lost 1 base, J lost 0 bases, and 7 bases lay in between. For the CDR3, the DNA is TGTGCCAGCAGCTTAGGGTACAACTCCTACGAGCAGTACTTC. Its protein is CASSLGYNSYEQYF. The full variable domain, with the rest looked up from reference TRBV11-3 and TRBJ2-7, is EAGVVQSPRYKIIEKKQPVAFWCNPISGHNTLYWYLQNLGQGPELLIRYENEEAVDDSQLPKDRFSAERLKGVDSTLKIQPAELGDSAVYLCASSLGYNSYEQYFGPGTRLTVT.

V usage is TRBV7-6 and J usage is TRBJ2-7, with 8 bases that match TRBD1. Germline V gene data show CDR1 as SGHVS and CDR2 as FNYEAQ. Trimming at V came to 4 bases and at J to 7 bases, leaving 15 bases not matched to a gene. This CDR3 is built from 16 residues. The CDR3 coding sequence is TGTGCCAGCAGCTCAAACCTCCCGGGGACAGGCGTAGAGCAGTACTTC. This gives the protein CASSSNLPGTGVEQYF.

The genes are TRBV5-1 and TRBJ1-4, with D perhaps matching TRBD1 (6 bases). The CDR3 runs 15 residues. Per the germline V gene, CDR1 is SGHRS and CDR2 is YFSETQ. V was shortened by 4 bases and J by 4 bases, with 14 bases between the two germline ends. As DNA, the CDR3 is TGCGCCAGCAGCCGGGGGGCAGGGGTTAATGAAAAACTGTTTTTT. Translation gives CASSRGAGVNEKLFF.

The rearrangement joins TRBV6-5 to TRBJ2-1; 9 positions agree with TRBD1. Germline CDR1 MNHEY, CDR2 SVGAGI. The CDR3 runs 15 residues. J gave up 4 bases and V 0 bases, and 1 base lay outside the gene matches. The CDR3 DNA reads as TGTGCCAGCAGTTACTCCGGGACAGGGTACAATGAGCAGTTCTTC. As protein: CASSYSGTGYNEQFF.

This chain links TRBV5-5 with TRBJ2-2, with D perhaps matching TRBD1 (5 bases). The germline V gene encodes CDR1 SGHKS and CDR2 YYEKEE (reference sequence). The length of the CDR3 is 15 residues. V gave up 5 bases and J gave up 0 bases, with 11 bases separating them. CDR3 nucleotides: TGTGCCAGCAGATGGACACCCGCGAACACCGGGGAGCTGTTTTTT. This encodes CASRWTPANTGELFF.

The V and J genes are TRBV7-2 and TRBJ2-3, with D perhaps matching TRBD1 (5 bases). Per germline, CDR1 SGHTA and CDR2 FQGNSA. The CDR3 runs to 16 residues. V was cut by 5 bases and J by 0 bases, with 15 bases left in between. The CDR3 sequence is CASSPDQGRSTDTQYF. The CDR3 nucleotides are TGTGCCAGCAGCCCGGACCAGGGCCGAAGCACAGATACGCAGTATTTT.

This clone was observed a few times. This chain uses TRBV25-1 with TRBJ1-1, with D possibly being TRBD1 (6 bases). Trimming removed 3 bases at V and 8 bases at J, with 19 bases between. The CDR3 has 15 amino acids. Germline CDR1 reads MGHDK; CDR2 reads SYGVNS. CDR3 amino acids: CASSDPGAGGIEAFF. Written as DNA, the CDR3 is TGTGCCAGCAGTGACCCAGGGGCCGGGGGGATAGAAGCTTTCTTT. Supplemented by reference TRBV25-1 and TRBJ1-1, the full variable domain reads EADIYQTPRYLVIGTGKKITLECSQTMGHDKMYWYQQDPGMELHLIHYSYGVNSTEKGDLSSESTVSRIRTEHFPLTLESARPSHTSQYLCASSDPGAGGIEAFFGQGTRLTVV.

The chain carries TRBV6-6 and TRBJ1-3; 8 nucleotides agree with TRBD1. Germline lookup yields CDR1 MNHNY and CDR2 SVGAGI (reference sequence). There are 14 residues in the CDR3. J was trimmed by 6 bases and V by 5 bases; bases with no gene match: 6. The CDR3 region is CASSTQGVANTIYF. The CDR3 DNA sequence: TGTGCCAGCAGTACACAGGGGGTAGCAAACACCATATATTTT.

The CDR3 nucleotides read TGTGCCAGCACAGGACCATCTAGCGGGCAAGAGACCCAGTACTTC. Its protein is CASTGPSSGQETQYF. The chain combines TRBV13 with TRBJ2-5, with 8 bases lining up with TRBD2. The CDR3 totals 15 residues. Germline CDR1 is PRHDT and CDR2 is FYEKMQ (reference sequence). V was clipped by 7 bases and J by 2 bases; unmatched bases: 9.

The chain uses TRBV5-6 and TRBJ2-7; 9 bases align to TRBD1. Germline V gives CDR1 SGHDT, CDR2 YYEEEE. This CDR3 spans 15 amino acids. Losses at the gene ends were 3 bases for V and 0 bases for J; bases not matched to a gene: 4. The DNA for the CDR3 is TGTGCCAGCAGCTCGGACAGGGGCCCCTCCTACGAGCAGTACTTC. Amino acid sequence: CASSSDRGPSYEQYF. The full variable domain, its missing parts supplied by reference TRBV5-6 and TRBJ2-7, is DAGVTQSPTHLIKTRGQQVTLRCSPKSGHDTVSWYQQALGQGPQFIFQYYEEEERQRGNFPDRFSGHQFPNYSSELNVNALLLGDSALYLCASSSDRGPSYEQYFGPGTRLTVT.

This clone was seen just once. The chain couples TRBV11-3 to TRBJ2-1; TRBD1 aligns across 10 bases. Germline CDR1 and CDR2: SGHNT and YENEEA. V shed 8 bases, J shed 7 bases, and the junction held 11 bases outside the gene matches. The CDR3 runs to 15 residues. This chain's CDR3 is CASGAGTGEANEQFF. In nucleotides, the CDR3 is TGTGCCAGCGGCGCCGGGACAGGGGAGGCGAATGAGCAGTTCTTC.

The chain recombines TRBV10-3 with TRBJ1-1, with 8 nucleotides matching TRBD1. Germline lookup yields CDR1 ENHRY and CDR2 SYGVKD. The CDR3 covers 14 residues. After removal of 5 bases from V and 3 bases from J, the junction contained 5 bases not matched to a gene. The CDR3, as DNA: TGTGCCATCAGTCCACTACAGGGGGACACTGAAGCTTTCTTT. It is translated as CAISPLQGDTEAFF.

The rearrangement joins TRBV5-1 to TRBJ2-3, with 14 bases lining up with TRBD2. The CDR3 is 18 residues long. Germline values: CDR1 SGHRS, CDR2 YFSETQ. The J segment lost 5 bases and the V segment lost 4 bases, leaving 12 bases of the junction unmatched. The CDR3 protein is CASSRLAGGPGSGDTQYF. As DNA, the CDR3 is TGCGCCAGCAGCCGACTAGCGGGAGGGCCGGGTTCAGGAGATACGCAGTATTTT.

The chain combines TRBV6-1 with TRBJ1-1; D call uncertain. CDR1 and CDR2 (germline): MNHNS, SASEGT. This CDR3 has 14 amino acids. V was clipped by 6 bases and J by 3 bases, with 14 bases between them. The DNA for the CDR3 is TGTGCCAGCAGCCCCTCTTATCGGGACACTGAAGCTTTCTTT. Translated: CASSPSYRDTEAFF.

V gene TRBV11-3 combines with J gene TRBJ1-2; D may be TRBD1 (6 bases). V lost 6 bases, J lost 4 bases, and 21 bases lay in between. The germline gives CDR1 SGHNT, CDR2 YENEEA. The CDR3 length is 16 residues. CDR3 sequence reads: CASSFRGGALRYGYTF. CDR3 nucleotides: TGTGCCAGCAGTTTTAGGGGGGGGGCGCTTCGCTATGGCTACACCTTC.

V gene TRBV19 combines with J gene TRBJ1-5, with a possible D match to TRBD1 (5 bases). The CDR3 runs 16 residues. V was shortened by 3 bases and J by 0 bases, with 12 bases between the two germline ends. From germline, CDR1 is LNHDA and CDR2 SQIVND (reference sequence). The CDR3 DNA is TGTGCCAGTAGTATCCCAATCAGGGATAGCAATCAGCCCCAGCATTTT. This encodes CASSIPIRDSNQPQHF. The variable domain in full, completed from reference TRBV19 and TRBJ1-5, reads DGGITQSPKYLFRKEGQNVTLSCEQNLNHDAMYWYRQDPGQGLRLIYYSQIVNDFQKGDIAEGYSVSREKKESFPLTVTSAQKNPTAFYLCASSIPIRDSNQPQHFGDGTRLSIL.

The chain uses TRBV29-1 and TRBJ2-7; 9 positions match TRBD1. V lost 7 bases, J lost 3 bases, and 10 bases stayed unmatched. CDR3 size: 14 residues. The germline V gene has CDR1 SQVTM and CDR2 ANQGSEA. The CDR3 here is CSAVGQGGDYEQYF. The DNA of the CDR3 is TGCAGCGCCGTGGGACAGGGAGGCGACTACGAGCAGTACTTC.